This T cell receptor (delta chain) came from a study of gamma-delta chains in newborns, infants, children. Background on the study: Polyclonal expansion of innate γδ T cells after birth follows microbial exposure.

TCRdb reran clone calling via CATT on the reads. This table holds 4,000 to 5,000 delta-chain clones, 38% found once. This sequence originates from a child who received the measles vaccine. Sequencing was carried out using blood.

CDR3: CAASLPPRKLGDTLRLIF. The CDR3 DNA reads as TGTGCAGCAAGCCTACCCCCTAGAAAGCTGGGGGATACCCTTAGACTCATCTTT. V gene TRAV29/DV5 combines with J gene TRDJ1; 11 positions match TRDD3. This CDR3 spans 18 amino acids. The germline V gene has CDR1 NSMFDY and CDR2 ISSIKDK. Trimming removed 1 base from V and 10 bases from J; junction bases left unmatched: 21.